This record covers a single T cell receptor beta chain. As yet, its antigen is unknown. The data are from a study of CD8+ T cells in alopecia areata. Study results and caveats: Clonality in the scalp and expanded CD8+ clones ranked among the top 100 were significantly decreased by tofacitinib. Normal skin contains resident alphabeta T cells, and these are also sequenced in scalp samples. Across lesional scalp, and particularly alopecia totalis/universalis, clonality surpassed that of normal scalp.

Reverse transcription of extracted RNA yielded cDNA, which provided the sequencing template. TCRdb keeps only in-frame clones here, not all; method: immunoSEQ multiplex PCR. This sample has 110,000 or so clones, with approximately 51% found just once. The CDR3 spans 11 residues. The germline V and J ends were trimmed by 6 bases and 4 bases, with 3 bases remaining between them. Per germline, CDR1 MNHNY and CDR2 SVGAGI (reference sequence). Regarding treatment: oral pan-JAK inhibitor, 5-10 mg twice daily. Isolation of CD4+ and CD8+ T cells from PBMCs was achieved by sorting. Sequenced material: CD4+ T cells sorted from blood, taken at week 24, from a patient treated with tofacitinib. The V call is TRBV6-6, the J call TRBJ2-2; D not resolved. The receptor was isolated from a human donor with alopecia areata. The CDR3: CASRFTGELFF. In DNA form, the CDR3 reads TGTGCCAGCAGGTTCACCGGGGAGCTGTTTTTT.